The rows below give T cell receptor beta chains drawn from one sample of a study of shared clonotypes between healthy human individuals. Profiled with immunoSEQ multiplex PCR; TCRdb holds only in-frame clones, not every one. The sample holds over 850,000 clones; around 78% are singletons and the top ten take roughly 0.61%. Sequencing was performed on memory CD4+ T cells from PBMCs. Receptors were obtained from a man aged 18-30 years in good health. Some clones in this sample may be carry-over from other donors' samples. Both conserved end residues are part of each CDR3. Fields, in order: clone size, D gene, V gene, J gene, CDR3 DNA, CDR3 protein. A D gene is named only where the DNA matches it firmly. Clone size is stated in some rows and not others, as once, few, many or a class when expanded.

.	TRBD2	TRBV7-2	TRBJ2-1	TGTGCCAGCAGCTTAGGGCCTAGCGGGAGTAGTGAGCAGTTCTTC	CASSLGPSGSSEQFF
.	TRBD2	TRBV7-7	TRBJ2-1	TGTGCCAGCAGACGCAAGCTAGCGGGAGGGAGGGATGAGCAGTTCTTC	CASRRKLAGGRDEQFF
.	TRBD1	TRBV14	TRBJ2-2	TGTGCCAGCAGCCAAGATAACAGATATCGACAGGGGGCCGGGGAGCTGTTTTTT	CASSQDNRYRQGAGELFF
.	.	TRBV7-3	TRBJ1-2	TGTGCCAGCAGCTCAACCTCGGGACGGAACTATGGCTACACCTTC	CASSSTSGRNYGYTF
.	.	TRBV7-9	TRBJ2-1	TGTGCCAGCAGCTTTAGGTCTAGCGCGACCAATGAGCAGCTCTTC	CASSFRSSATNEQLF
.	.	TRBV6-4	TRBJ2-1	TGTGCCAGCAGTGGACAGACCAACAATGAGCAGTTCTTC	CASSGQTNNEQFF
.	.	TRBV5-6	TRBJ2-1	TGTGCCAGCAGCTTGCCACGGGTAGGCTCCTACAATGAGCAGTTCTTC	CASSLPRVGSYNEQFF
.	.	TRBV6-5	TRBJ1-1	TGTGCCAGCAATTACCGGGGGGGTATGGCTTTCTTT	CASNYRGGMAFF
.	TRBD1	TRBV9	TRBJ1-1	TGTGCCAGCAGTGGGGAGGGGGCTTTGAACACTGAAGCTTTCTTT	CASSGEGALNTEAFF
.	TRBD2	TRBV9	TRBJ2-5	TGTGCCAGCAGCGTAGTTGTTAGCGGGTTAGAGACCCAGTACTTC	CASSVVVSGLETQYF
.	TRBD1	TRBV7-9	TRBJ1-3	TGTGCCACCAGACAGGGCCTCTCTGGAAACACCATATATTTT	CATRQGLSGNTIYF
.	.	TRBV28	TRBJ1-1	TGTGCCAGCAGTTTAGAGAACAGCGCTATGAACACTGAAGCTTTCTTT	CASSLENSAMNTEAFF
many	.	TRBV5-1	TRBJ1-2	TGCGCCAGCAGCCCCACCACTAACCAAGGGTATAAGGGCTACACCTTC	CASSPTTNQGYKGYTF
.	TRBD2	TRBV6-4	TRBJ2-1	TGTGCCAGCTCAACTAGCGGGCAGTACAATGAGCAGTTCTTC	CASSTSGQYNEQFF
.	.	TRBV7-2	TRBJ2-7	TGTGCCAGCAGCTTATTTGGCAGAGCCTCCTACGAGCAGTACTTC	CASSLFGRASYEQYF
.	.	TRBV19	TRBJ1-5	TGTGCCAGTAGTATGGGCGGGGGGAACAATCAGCCCCAGCATTTT	CASSMGGGNNQPQHF
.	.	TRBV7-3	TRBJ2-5	TGTGCCAGCAGCCATGGGGGCCCAGAGACCCAGTACTTC	CASSHGGPETQYF
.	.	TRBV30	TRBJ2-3	TGTGCGCTGGATATTCTGAATACGCAGTATTTT	CALDILNTQYF
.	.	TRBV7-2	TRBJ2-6	TGTGCCAGCAGCTTAGCAAGCACTGGGGCCAACGTCCTGACTTTC	CASSLASTGANVLTF
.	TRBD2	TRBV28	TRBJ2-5	TGTGCCAGCAGCCTAGGGACTAGCCAAAAGACCCAGTACTTC	CASSLGTSQKTQYF
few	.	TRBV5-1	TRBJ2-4	TGCGCCAGCAGCTTGGTCGGGGATCTAAACATTCAGTACTTC	CASSLVGDLNIQYF
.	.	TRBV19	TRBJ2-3	TGTGCCACTAACCGGGGAGATACGCAGTATTTT	CATNRGDTQYF
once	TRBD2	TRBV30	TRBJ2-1	TGTGCCTGGAGGACTAGCGGGATATATCGGGGTGAGCAGTTCTTC	CAWRTSGIYRGEQFF
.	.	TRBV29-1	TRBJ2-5	TGCAGCGGCAAGGGGTTGGGGGGAGTGGAGACCCAGTACTTC	CSGKGLGGVETQYF
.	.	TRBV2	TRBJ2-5	TGTGCCAGCAGGGACACTACGGGTGGGGAGACCCAGTACTTC	CASRDTTGGETQYF
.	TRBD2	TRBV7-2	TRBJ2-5	TGTGCCAGTAGCGGGGTAGACAGTTCCGAGACCCAGTACTTC	CASSGVDSSETQYF
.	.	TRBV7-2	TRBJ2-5	TGTGCCAGCAGCTCGTACAATAGACAGCAGACCCAGTACTTC	CASSSYNRQQTQYF